Listed below are T cell receptor beta chains from one sample, sequenced in a study of T cell repertoires and leukemia-associated antigens. TCRdb processed the 5' RACE reads anew with MiXCR; each CDR3 protein has one entry. The sample includes about 12,000 distinct CDR3 sequences, 35% to 50% seen only once; the top ten take approximately 33%. Their specific antigens are unknown. What was sequenced was CD3+ T cells sorted from blood and cultured. The source is a female donor in good health. Both conserved end residues are part of each CDR3. D genes are given only for firm matches. Not all rows give a size; the values are once, few, many and, for expanded clones, a class.

D	size	V	J	DNA	CDR3
TRBD1	medium-sized	TRBV4-2	TRBJ2-5	TGTGCCAGCAGCCAAGATCTGGGGACAGGGCAAGAGACCCAGTACTTC	CASSQDLGTGQETQYF
TRBD2	once	TRBV30	TRBJ2-7	TGTGCCTGTAGCGGGGGATTTGACAATGAGCAGTACTTC	CACSGGFDNEQYF
.	few	TRBV29-1	TRBJ1-2	TGCAGCGTTGTGGGGAGCTATGGCTACACCTTC	CSVVGSYGYTF
TRBD1	medium-sized	TRBV6-5	TRBJ2-7	TGTGCCAGCAGTCCCCTAGACAGGGGGCACCTCGAGCAGTACTTC	CASSPLDRGHLEQYF
.	.	TRBV7-2	TRBJ2-2	TGTGCCAGCAGCTTAGAGCGGAGGGGGAACACCGGGGAGCTGTTTTTT	CASSLERRGNTGELFF
.	few	TRBV20-1	TRBJ1-1	TGCAGTGCTAGTTTCCTCACCGCCGGCGGCACTGAAGCTTTCTTT	CSASFLTAGGTEAFF
TRBD2	.	TRBV15	TRBJ2-7	TGTGCGACCAGCAGAGGTTCAACGGGGACTAGCGGCTACGAGCAGTACTTC	CATSRGSTGTSGYEQYF
.	.	TRBV4-2	TRBJ2-1	TGTGCCAGCAGCCAAGATCCGAGCTCCTACAATGAGCAGTTCTTC	CASSQDPSSYNEQFF
.	many	TRBV5-4	TRBJ2-7	TGTGCCAGCAGCTCCTTTAGCTCCTACGAGCAGTACTTC	CASSSFSSYEQYF
TRBD1	many	TRBV20-1	TRBJ1-5	TGCAGTGCTAGAGGACAGGGGAAATTCCTAAGCAATCAGCCCCAGCATTTT	CSARGQGKFLSNQPQHF
TRBD2	many	TRBV7-9	TRBJ2-1	TGTGCCAGCAGCCTTCAGCGGGAGGAGGTACTCTTC	CASSLQREEVLF
TRBD1	many	TRBV6-5	TRBJ1-2	TGTGCCAGCAGTTGGGACAGAAGCTACTATGGCTACACCTTC	CASSWDRSYYGYTF
TRBD1	many	TRBV2	TRBJ2-2	TGTGCCAGCAGCCCCGACAGGGCGAGCACCGGGGAGCTGTTTTTT	CASSPDRASTGELFF
TRBD2	.	TRBV7-7	TRBJ2-2	TGTGCTAGCAGCTTAGTGCTCCCCACTAGCGACTACACCGGGGAGCTGTTTTTT	CASSLVLPTSDYTGELFF
TRBD2	.	TRBV12-3/TRBV12-4	TRBJ2-1	TGTGCCAGTAGTTTTGGGACTAGCGGGTACAATGAGCAGTTCTTC	CASSFGTSGYNEQFF
.	once	TRBV7-9	TRBJ2-5	TGTGCCAGCAGCCTAAACAGAGAGACCCAGTACTTC	CASSLNRETQYF
.	.	TRBV7-9	TRBJ2-7	TGCGCCAGCAGCACTGGGCCCTACGAGCAGTACTTC	CASSTGPYEQYF
.	.	TRBV28	TRBJ2-1	TGTGCCAGCAGACAAATGGTAAATGAGCAGTTCTTC	CASRQMVNEQFF
.	.	TRBV5-1	TRBJ1-6	TGCGCCAGCAGCTTGGACACCCCCCACTTT	CASSLDTPHF
TRBD1	few	TRBV20-1	TRBJ1-2	TGCAGTGCTAGAGATCCCGGGACAGGGAACTGTGGCTACACCTTC	CSARDPGTGNCGYTF
TRBD2	.	TRBV28	TRBJ2-5	TGTGCCAGCAGTTTCCCTAGCGGGCGAAAGACCCAGTACTTC	CASSFPSGRKTQYF
TRBD1	few	TRBV7-9	TRBJ2-7	TGTGCCAGCAGCCCTCGGACAGGGCCCTACGAGCAGTACTTC	CASSPRTGPYEQYF
TRBD1	many	TRBV19	TRBJ1-5	TGTGCCAGTTCCGGGACAGGGAGCCAGCCCCAGCATTTT	CASSGTGSQPQHF
.	.	TRBV29-1	TRBJ2-1	TGCAGCGTTGAAAGTAGGATCTCCTACAATGAGCAGTTCTTC	CSVESRISYNEQFF
.	many	TRBV6-2/TRBV6-3	TRBJ1-1	TGTGCCAGCAGTAATACTGTGACGTCTTGGGGCATTATTTTT	CASSNTVTSWGIIF
TRBD2	medium-sized	TRBV5-1	TRBJ2-1	TGCGCCAGCAGCAAGGGACTAGCGGGAGGGAGCTCCTACAATGAGCAGTTCTTC	CASSKGLAGGSSYNEQFF
.	many	TRBV28	TRBJ1-2	TGTGCCAGCAGTTTACAGTCTTATGGCTACACCTTC	CASSLQSYGYTF
TRBD2	.	TRBV20-1	TRBJ2-7	TGCAGTGCTAGAGCCCCCGACGGGACTAGCGCCTACGAGCAGTACTTC	CSARAPDGTSAYEQYF
.	.	TRBV20-1	TRBJ1-1	TGCAGTGCTAGAGACGACACTGAAGCTTTCTTT	CSARDDTEAFF
TRBD2	few	TRBV29-1	TRBJ2-5	TGCAGCGTTGTACCTTACCCACTAGCGGGAGGAGGAGAGACCCAGTACTTC	CSVVPYPLAGGGETQYF
.	.	TRBV7-2	TRBJ2-7	TGTGCCAGCAGCCACAATACACTATACGAGCAGTACTTC	CASSHNTLYEQYF